A single TCR beta chain is shown here with its context. The antigen is not known. These data originate in a study of T cells in Graves' hyperthyroidism and ophthalmopathy. Whole-study context: Once the initial diagnosis was made, peripheral blood was obtained before any treatment.

Study outcomes and limitations: Clonotypes that were expanded in thyroid above 0.001 mostly appeared in blood too.

Absence of ophthalmopathy progression within 18 months defined stable Graves' hyperthyroidism. The TCR beta CDR3 regions underwent amplification using RNA transcripts as the source. The TCR CDR3 was amplified in a first-round RT-PCR using the HTBI primer set. TCRdb reprocessed the multiplex PCR reads via MiXCR and lists one record per CDR3 protein. In the table there are 480,000 or so distinct CDR3 sequences, 14% of which are singletons. The CDR3 sequence is 15 residues long. Germline V gene data show CDR1 as GTSNPN and CDR2 as SVGIG (reference sequence). Losses at the gene ends were 6 bases for V and 2 bases for J; bases not matched to a gene: 11.

The sequencing input was blood. This clonotype originated in a woman younger than 35 with Graves' hyperthyroidism. The V call is TRBV30, the J call TRBJ2-7; 9 nucleotides agree with TRBD2. Here the CDR3 DNA reads TGTGCCTGCTCGGGTAGCGGGAGTGGCGCCTACGAGCAGTACTTC. This sequence encodes CACSGSGSGAYEQYF.